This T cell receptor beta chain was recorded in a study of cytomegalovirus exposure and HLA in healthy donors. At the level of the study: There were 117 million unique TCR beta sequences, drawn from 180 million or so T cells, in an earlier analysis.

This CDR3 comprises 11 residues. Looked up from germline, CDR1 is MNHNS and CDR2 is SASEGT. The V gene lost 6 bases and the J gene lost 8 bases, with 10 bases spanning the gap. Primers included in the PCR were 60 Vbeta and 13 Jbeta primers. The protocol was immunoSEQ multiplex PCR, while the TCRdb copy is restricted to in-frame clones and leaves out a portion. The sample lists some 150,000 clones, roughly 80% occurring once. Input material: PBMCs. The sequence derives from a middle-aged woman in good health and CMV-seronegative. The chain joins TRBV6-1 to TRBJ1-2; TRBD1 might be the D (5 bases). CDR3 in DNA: TGTGCCAGCAGCCTCCCAGGGGGCTACACCTTC. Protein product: CASSLPGGYTF.